This T cell receptor beta chain was sequenced in a study of OX40 agonist ivuxolimab in advanced cancers. Overall study context: The dose-escalation cohort was around 83% male, with a mean age of approximately 61 years, ranging about 23 to 79.

On this clone: Antigen: not known.

People who had autoimmune disease history or systemic immunosuppression were excluded. The sampling schedule covered blood at baseline, cycle 4 day 1, and cycle 7 day 1. This table comes from immunoSEQ multiplex PCR, and its TCRdb copy is limited to in-frame clones, with some not included. The sample consists of about 61,000 clones, around 93% of them appearing once. General observations from the study: Blood T cells, both CD4+ and CD8+, expanded clonally by week 6 at 0.1 to 3.0 mg/kg.

Per germline, CDR1 GTSNPN and CDR2 SVGIG (reference sequence). Trimming pared 0 bases from V and 5 bases from J, leaving 5 bases between. The CDR3 extends over 12 amino acids. The sample consisted of CD4+ or CD8+ T cells sorted from blood, taken in a trial of the OX40 agonist ivuxolimab. The TCR comes from an adult with an advanced solid tumor such as melanoma, head and neck, liver or kidney cancer. This chain joins TRBV30 and TRBJ2-1; D is possibly TRBD1 (5 bases). CDR3 in amino acids: CAWSVQDNEQFF. The DNA for the CDR3 is TGTGCCTGGAGTGTACAGGACAATGAGCAGTTCTTC.